The 4 T cell receptor beta chains in this list originate from one sample, sequenced in a study of blood T cell repertoires in COVID-19. Generated by immunoSEQ multiplex PCR, the TCRdb table keeps only in-frame clones and is missing some. The top ten hold over 2.5% of the sample, which has 200,000 or so clones, approximately 85% seen once. Material for sequencing was peripheral blood. These receptors originate from a man in his sixties with acute or convalescent COVID-19.

The V gene is TRBV27, the J gene TRBJ2-7; 7 bases agree with TRBD1. Germline CDR1 is MNHEY and CDR2 is SMNVEV (reference sequence). J was trimmed by 2 bases and V by 5 bases; bases with no gene match: 6. This CDR3 spans 14 amino acids. The DNA of the CDR3 is TGTGCCAGCAGTGTTTTCCAGGGGGCCTACGAGCAGTACTTC. It encodes CASSVFQGAYEQYF.

The chain couples TRBV4-3 to TRBJ2-7; D may be TRBD1 (5 bases). The CDR3 is 15 residues long. Germline V gives CDR1 LGHNA, CDR2 YSLEER. The V end lost 0 bases, the J end lost 2 bases, and 11 bases lay between the germline ends. The CDR3 DNA reads TGCGCCAGCAGCCAAGATCCAGACAGAGCCTACGAGCAGTACTTC. It translates to CASSQDPDRAYEQYF.

The chain recombines TRBV2 with TRBJ1-4, with TRBD1 as a possible D gene (6 bases). V was trimmed by 2 bases and J by 7 bases, leaving 11 bases between them. CDR3 length: 14 residues. CDR1 and CDR2 from the germline V gene are SNHLY and FYNNEI. This CDR3 is CASSESGGGEKLFF. The CDR3 DNA reads TGTGCCAGCAGTGAATCTGGGGGCGGTGAAAAACTGTTTTTT.

This chain links TRBV4-1 with TRBJ2-7; 8 bases agree with TRBD2. V was clipped by 6 bases and J by 5 bases; unmatched bases: 15. CDR3 length: 16 residues. Germline values: CDR1 MGHRA, CDR2 YSYEKL. The DNA for the CDR3 is TGCGCCAGCAGTCTTGGCCCTACAGCGGGAGTGAACGAGCAGTACTTC. Translation: CASSLGPTAGVNEQYF.